The subject of this entry is one T cell receptor (beta chain). Its antigen is still unknown. This specimen comes from a study of Ad26.COV2.S vaccination and SARS-CoV-2 variants. Across the study: Of the COV1001 trial arms, the Ad26.COV2.S arm included the donor. Doses of Ad26.COV2.S were injected into muscle once or twice, 56 days apart. Study results and limitations: It was found that vaccine and placebo recipients had similar non-spike TCR breadth. Spike-specific TCR breadth in vaccine recipients exceeded that seen in placebo recipients.

The CDR3 spans 15 residues. The germline V gene encodes CDR1 SGHAT and CDR2 FQNNGV. V was pared by 2 bases and J by 5 bases, with 14 bases between. Documented treatment: around 19 received Ad26.COV2.S at low or high dose, single or two shots; 5 received placebo; per-sample allocation not given. Vaccine and placebo recipients were sampled on day 63 after the first injection. Profiling relied on immunoSEQ multiplex PCR, and the TCRdb table lists in-frame clones only, not all of them. There are some 410,000 clones in the sample; around 93% occur only once, and roughly 1.7% lies in the top ten. The sequence derives from a person between 18 and 59 years old who received the Ad26.COV2.S COVID-19 vaccine or a placebo. Sequences were derived from peripheral blood, sampled in a trial of Ad26.COV2.S vaccine versus placebo. The V gene is TRBV11-2, the J gene TRBJ2-3; no firm D call. CDR3 loop: CASSLYSHPRDTQYF. DNA of the CDR3: TGTGCCAGCAGCTTATACAGCCACCCCAGAGATACGCAGTATTTT.